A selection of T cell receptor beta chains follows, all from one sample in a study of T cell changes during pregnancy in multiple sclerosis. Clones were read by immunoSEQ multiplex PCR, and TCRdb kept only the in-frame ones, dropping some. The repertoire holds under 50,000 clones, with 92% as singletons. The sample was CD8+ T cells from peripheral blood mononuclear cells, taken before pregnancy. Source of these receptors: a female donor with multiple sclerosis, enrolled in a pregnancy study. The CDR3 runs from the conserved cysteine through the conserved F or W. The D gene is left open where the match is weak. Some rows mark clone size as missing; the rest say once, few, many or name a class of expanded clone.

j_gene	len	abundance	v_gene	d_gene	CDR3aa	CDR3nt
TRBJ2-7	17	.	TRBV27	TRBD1	CASSTWTGGDTGHEQYF	TGTGCCAGCAGTACTTGGACAGGGGGTGACACAGGCCACGAGCAGTACTTC
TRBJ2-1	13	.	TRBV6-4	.	CASSEQWSLQQFF	TGTGCCAGCAGTGAACAATGGAGCCTACAGCAGTTCTTC
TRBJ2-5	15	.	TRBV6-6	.	CASSYIGSSQETQYF	TGTGCCAGCAGTTACATTGGGAGCTCTCAAGAGACCCAGTACTTC
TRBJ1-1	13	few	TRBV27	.	CASSSAGDTEAFF	TGTGCCAGCAGTTCGGCAGGGGACACTGAAGCTTTCTTT
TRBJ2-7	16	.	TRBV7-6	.	CASSSGPVKSSYEQYF	TGTGCCAGCAGCTCAGGGCCGGTTAAAAGCTCCTACGAGCAGTACTTC
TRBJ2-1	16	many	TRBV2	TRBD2	CASSEALAGSYNEQFF	TGTGCCAGCAGTGAAGCGCTAGCGGGATCCTACAATGAGCAGTTCTTC
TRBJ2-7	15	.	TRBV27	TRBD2	CASSLSTSGAYEQYF	TGTGCCAGCAGTTTATCGACTAGCGGAGCCTACGAGCAGTACTTC
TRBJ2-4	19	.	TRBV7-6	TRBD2	CASSLGAGGGAAAKNIQYF	TGTGCCAGCAGCTTAGGTGCTGGCGGGGGGGCGGCGGCCAAAAACATTCAGTACTTC
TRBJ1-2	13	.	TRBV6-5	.	CASSYLSGYGYTF	TGTGCCAGCAGTTATCTATCAGGCTATGGCTACACCTTC
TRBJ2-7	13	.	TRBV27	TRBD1	CASSGTAIYEQYF	TGTGCCAGCAGCGGGACAGCGATCTACGAGCAGTACTTC
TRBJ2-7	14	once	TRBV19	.	CASSIAQGPYEQYF	TGTGCCAGTAGTATAGCCCAGGGCCCCTACGAGCAGTACTTC
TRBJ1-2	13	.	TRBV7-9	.	CASSLGQRYGYTF	TGTGCCAGCAGCTTAGGGCAGCGCTATGGCTACACCTTC
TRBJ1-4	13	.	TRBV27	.	CASSLQVSRELFF	TGTGCCAGCAGTTTACAGGTATCGAGGGAACTGTTTTTT
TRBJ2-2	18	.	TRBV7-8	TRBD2	CASSPGLARYLNTGELFF	TGTGCCAGCAGCCCCGGACTAGCGCGTTACCTTAACACCGGGGAGCTGTTTTTT
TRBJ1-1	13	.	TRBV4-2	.	CASSQLRGTEAFF	TGTGCCAGCAGCCAGCTACGAGGGACTGAAGCTTTCTTT
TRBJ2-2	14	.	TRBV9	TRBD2	CASSVGGGTGELFF	TGTGCCAGCAGCGTAGGGGGGGGCACCGGGGAGCTGTTTTTT
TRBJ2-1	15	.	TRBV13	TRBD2	CASSRGTSAYNEQFF	TGTGCCAGCAGCAGGGGGACTAGCGCATACAATGAGCAGTTCTTC
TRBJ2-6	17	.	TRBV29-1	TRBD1	CSVVSRDSLSGANVLTF	TGCAGCGTCGTCTCCCGGGACAGCCTCTCTGGGGCCAACGTCCTGACTTTC
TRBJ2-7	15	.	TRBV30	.	CAWSVKNREIYEQYF	TGTGCCTGGAGTGTAAAGAACAGGGAAATCTACGAGCAGTACTTC
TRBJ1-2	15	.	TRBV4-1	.	CASSQGNRAYYGYTF	TGCGCCAGCAGCCAAGGGAACAGGGCGTACTATGGCTACACCTTC
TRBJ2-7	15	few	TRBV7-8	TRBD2	CASSLELADNYEQYF	TGTGCCAGCAGCTTAGAACTAGCGGACAATTACGAGCAGTACTTC
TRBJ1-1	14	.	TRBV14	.	CASSQRAWGTEAFF	TGTGCCAGCAGCCAGCGGGCCTGGGGCACTGAAGCTTTCTTT
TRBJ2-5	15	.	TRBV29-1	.	CSVEDLQGRQETQYF	TGCAGCGTTGAAGATTTACAGGGAAGGCAAGAGACCCAGTACTTC
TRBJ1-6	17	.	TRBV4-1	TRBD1	CASSPQGETGVNSPLHF	TGCGCCAGCAGCCCCCAAGGCGAGACAGGGGTTAATTCACCCCTCCACTTT
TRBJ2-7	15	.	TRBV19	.	CASSIGGGLSYEQYF	TGTGCCAGTAGTATAGGAGGGGGTCTCTCCTACGAGCAGTACTTC
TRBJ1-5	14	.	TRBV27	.	CASSLAGVNQPQHF	TGTGCCAGCAGTTTGGCGGGTGTGAATCAGCCCCAGCATTTT
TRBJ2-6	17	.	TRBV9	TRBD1	CASSGGDRGAGANVLTF	TGTGCCAGCAGCGGAGGGGACAGGGGTGCTGGGGCCAACGTCCTGACTTTC
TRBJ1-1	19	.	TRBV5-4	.	CASSFRIPGQRTRNTEAFF	TGTGCCAGCAGCTTCAGGATCCCGGGACAACGGACGCGGAACACTGAAGCTTTCTTT
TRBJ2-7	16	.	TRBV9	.	CASSESGGWESDEQYF	TGTGCCAGCAGCGAGTCCGGCGGATGGGAGTCGGACGAGCAGTACTTC
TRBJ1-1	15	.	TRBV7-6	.	CASSLGTGMNTEAFF	TGTGCCAGCAGCTTAGGGACGGGAATGAACACTGAAGCTTTCTTT
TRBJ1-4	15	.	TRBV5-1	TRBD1	CASSLWTGGDEKLFF	TGCGCCAGCAGCTTGTGGACAGGGGGGGATGAAAAACTGTTTTTT
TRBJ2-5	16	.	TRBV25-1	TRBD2	CASSGEGSGGPETQYF	TGTGCCAGCAGTGGGGAAGGATCGGGAGGGCCAGAGACCCAGTACTTC
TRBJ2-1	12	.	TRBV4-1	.	CASSQEGAEQFF	TGCGCCAGCAGCCAAGAGGGGGCGGAGCAGTTCTTC
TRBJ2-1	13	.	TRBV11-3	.	CASSLDSGDEQFF	TGTGCCAGCAGCTTAGATTCTGGAGATGAGCAGTTCTTC
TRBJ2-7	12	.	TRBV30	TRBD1	CAWDGTGLEQYF	TGTGCCTGGGATGGGACAGGGCTCGAGCAGTACTTC
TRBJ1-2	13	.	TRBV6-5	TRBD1	CASRRGQGAGYTF	TGTGCCAGCAGAAGGGGACAGGGGGCTGGCTACACCTTC
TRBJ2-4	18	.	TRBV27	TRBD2	CASSPLPSGRGPQNIQYF	TGTGCCAGCAGTCCTCTTCCTAGCGGGAGAGGCCCTCAAAACATTCAGTACTTC
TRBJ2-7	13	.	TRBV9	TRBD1	CASSDGTVYEQYF	TGTGCCAGCAGCGACGGGACAGTCTACGAGCAGTACTTC
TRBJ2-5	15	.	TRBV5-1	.	CASSILGGLSETQYF	TGCGCCAGCAGCATTCTGGGGGGACTGTCAGAGACCCAGTACTTC
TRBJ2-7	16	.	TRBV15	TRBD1	CATSRDSSDREYEQYF	TGTGCCACCAGCAGAGATTCTTCCGACAGGGAATACGAGCAGTACTTC